Shown below are 22 T cell receptor beta chains from a single sample sequenced in a study of T cells in Graves' hyperthyroidism and ophthalmopathy. The source material, RNA transcripts, was used to amplify TCR beta CDR3 regions. First-round RT-PCR with HTBI primers amplified the TCR CDR3 region. TCRdb passed the multiplex PCR reads through MiXCR, listing each CDR3 protein once. The sample has some 600,000 distinct CDR3 sequences, about 15% seen once. Specimen: blood. The receptors were gathered from a woman younger than 45 with Graves' hyperthyroidism that later progressed to Graves' ophthalmopathy.

There are a few counts of this clonotype. The V and J genes are TRBV24-1 and TRBJ2-2, with D possibly matching TRBD2 (6 bases). The CDR3 covers 16 residues. V was cut by 2 bases and J by 4 bases, with 13 bases left in between. Germline CDR1 KGHDR, CDR2 SFDVKD. CDR3 in amino acids: CATSDSPSAPTGELFF. In DNA form, the CDR3 reads TGTGCCACCAGTGATTCCCCTAGCGCACCCACCGGGGAGCTGTTTTTT.

This clonotype was recorded at least ten times. The V call is TRBV11-3, the J call TRBJ2-1, with TRBD2 identical over 12 bases. There are 17 residues in the CDR3. J was trimmed by 0 bases and V by 0 bases; bases with no gene match: 0. Germline loops: CDR1 SGHNT, CDR2 YENEEA. CDR3 residues: CASSLETSGSSYNEQFF. Written as DNA, the CDR3 is TGTGCCAGCAGCTTAGAGACTAGCGGGAGCTCCTACAATGAGCAGTTCTTC.

This clonotype was counted at least ten times. This sequence joins TRBV18 and TRBJ2-1, with D perhaps TRBD1 (6 bases). Germline V gene data show CDR1 as KGHSH and CDR2 as LQKENI. Trimming pared 3 bases from V and 5 bases from J, leaving 14 bases between. This CDR3 contains 15 residues. CDR3 sequence reads: CASSPRQGNNNEQFF. DNA for the CDR3: TGTGCCAGCTCACCCAGGCAGGGGAATAACAATGAGCAGTTCTTC.

Many counts were recorded for this clonotype. The genes are TRBV3-1 and TRBJ2-1; TRBD1 might be the D (5 bases). From germline, CDR1 is LGHDT and CDR2 YNNKEL (reference sequence). Between the trimmed V and J ends, which lost 3 bases and 2 bases, there was a span of 11 bases. The CDR3 is 15 residues long. CDR3 in DNA: TGTGCCAGCAGCCACCGACAGAATCCCTACAATGAGCAGTTCTTC. This translates into CASSHRQNPYNEQFF.

This clonotype appeared many times. The rearrangement links TRBV7-3 to TRBJ2-2; D unclear. The CDR3 is 16 residues long. Germline CDR1 and CDR2: SGHTA and FQGTGA. Trimming left V 5 bases short and J 2 bases short, with 15 bases between. CDR3 protein: CASSPPTGLNTGELFF. CDR3 nucleotide sequence: TGTGCCAGCAGCCCACCCACCGGGCTTAACACCGGGGAGCTGTTTTTT.

This chain joins TRBV19 and TRBJ2-1; no firm D call. Germline V CDR1 and CDR2: LNHDA, SQIVND (reference sequence). The V and J ends lost 7 bases and 0 bases respectively, with 13 bases between them. CDR3 size: 15 residues. CDR3: CASTKGPGSYNEQFF. In DNA, the CDR3 is TGTGCCAGTACTAAGGGTCCTGGCTCCTACAATGAGCAGTTCTTC.

This clonotype was observed at least ten times. The chain has TRBV6-5 and TRBJ2-1, with 7 nucleotides matching TRBD1. The V gene end was trimmed by 2 bases and the J gene end by 3 bases; junction bases not matched to a gene: 4. The CDR3 contains 15 residues. Germline lookup yields CDR1 MNHEY and CDR2 SVGAGI. Here the CDR3 reads CASSYRDSLYNEQFF. In nucleotides, the CDR3 is TGTGCCAGCAGTTACAGGGACAGCCTCTACAATGAGCAGTTCTTC.

The chain combines TRBV2 with TRBJ2-5, with TRBD1 as a possible D gene (6 bases). CDR1 and CDR2 (germline): SNHLY, FYNNEI. The V end lost 6 bases, the J end lost 2 bases, and 16 bases lay between the germline ends. This CDR3 is 15 amino acids long. CDR3 sequence: CASSLLGTLQETQYF. The CDR3 DNA follows: TGTGCCAGCAGCTTACTTGGGACACTTCAAGAGACCCAGTACTTC.

In this sample, this clonotype turned up many times. The chain uses TRBV9 and TRBJ1-2; possible D gene TRBD1, 5 bases. CDR3 size: 15 residues. Germline-derived CDR1 and CDR2 are SGDLS and YYNGEE. V was shortened by 0 bases and J by 6 bases, with 15 bases between the two germline ends. The chain's CDR3 is CASSVGTFSLNGYTF. The CDR3 DNA is TGTGCCAGCAGCGTAGGGACATTTTCTTTGAATGGCTACACCTTC.

With regard to this clonotype: A much larger clonotype is one base distant, so this may be a read error. This chain uses TRBV11-2 with TRBJ1-3, with 8 bases lining up with TRBD1. Germline V lookup: CDR1 SGHAT, CDR2 FQNNGV. Trimming at V came to 8 bases and at J to 0 bases, leaving 18 bases not matched to a gene. The CDR3 loop spans 19 amino acids. This CDR3 reads CASHSPIGQGTYSGNTIYF. The DNA for the CDR3 is TGTGCCAGCCATTCGCCTATTGGACAGGGAACCTACTCTGGAAACACCATATATTTT.

This clonotype has at least ten counts. This sequence joins TRBV10-3 and TRBJ1-2, with D maybe TRBD1 (6 bases). There are 14 residues in the CDR3. The germline V gene has CDR1 ENHRY and CDR2 SYGVKD. V was pared by 4 bases and J by 8 bases, with 17 bases between. CDR3 sequence reads: CAISVSQDSKGYTF. CDR3 nucleotide sequence: TGTGCCATCAGTGTATCTCAGGACAGTAAGGGCTACACCTTC.

The chain is built from TRBV6-1 and TRBJ2-3, with 13 bases fitting TRBD2. V trimming: 6 bases; J trimming: 5 bases; junction bases outside the gene matches: 5. The V gene's germline CDR1 is MNHNS and CDR2 SASEGT. This CDR3 spans 15 amino acids. The CDR3 is CASSGLAGAGDTQYF. The CDR3 coding sequence is TGTGCCAGCAGCGGACTAGCGGGAGCCGGAGATACGCAGTATTTT.

As for this clonotype: Because the CDR3 is missing its conserved closing phenylalanine or tryptophan, this is likely a read error. V usage is TRBV2 and J usage is TRBJ1-1; D not certain. V was shortened by 0 bases and J by 3 bases, with 8 bases between the two germline ends. There are 14 residues in the CDR3. Germline V gene sequence: CDR1 SNHLY, CDR2 FYNNEI. The CDR3, as DNA: TGTGCCAGCAGTGAAGCAGGTCTATACACTGAAGCTTTCTCT. It codes for CASSEAGLYTEAFS.

In the case of this clonotype: Given a much more abundant clone one base away, this may be a read error. The chain is built from TRBV7-3 and TRBJ2-5; no reliable D call. The end of the DNA is better explained by TRBJ2-1, so the J call may be wrong. From germline, CDR1 is SGHTA and CDR2 FQGTGA. This CDR3 has 15 amino acids. CDR3 residues: CASSQRAVYQETQFF. Here the CDR3 DNA reads TGTGCCAGCAGCCAACGGGCGGTTTACCAAGAGACCCAGTTCTTC.

There are many counts of this clonotype. The V and J genes are TRBV30 and TRBJ2-1; 8 nucleotides align to TRBD2. CDR3 length equals 17 residues. The germline CDR1 and CDR2 sequences are GTSNPN and SVGIG (reference sequence). V was clipped by 0 bases and J by 5 bases; unmatched bases: 12. In DNA, the CDR3 is TGTGCCTGGAGTGTATTTTGGGCGGGAGGATTCAACAATGAGCAGTTCTTC. This translates into CAWSVFWAGGFNNEQFF.

This clonotype was detected a few times. The V gene is TRBV29-1, the J gene TRBJ2-3; no firm D call. Per germline, CDR1 SQVTM and CDR2 ANQGSEA. Trimming shortened V by 5 bases and J by 4 bases, and 16 bases separated the two germline ends. This CDR3 is 14 amino acids long. CDR3 amino acids: CSVRGELGADTQYF. The CDR3 DNA reads as TGCAGCGTTAGAGGCGAGCTTGGCGCAGATACGCAGTATTTT.

In its sample, this clonotype was seen a few times. This chain joins TRBV20-1 and TRBJ1-5, with TRBD1 identical over 9 bases. The CDR3 consists of 15 residues. Germline-derived CDR1 and CDR2 are DFQATT and SNEGSKA (reference sequence). With 5 bases clipped from V and 1 base from J, the junction kept 6 bases outside the gene matches. CDR3 amino acids: CSASGTGRSNQPQHF. The CDR3 DNA follows: TGCAGTGCTTCCGGGACAGGGCGCAGCAATCAGCCCCAGCATTTT.

This chain uses TRBV7-8 with TRBJ2-6, with a tentative D call TRBD2 (5 bases). Trimming stripped 2 bases from V and 2 bases from J, with 13 bases between. The CDR3 sequence is 17 residues long. CDR1 and CDR2 (germline): SGHVS, FQNEAQ. In DNA form, the CDR3 reads TGTGCCAGCAGCTTACCCTGGCCGGGAACTGGGGCCAACGTCCTGACTTTC. This gives the protein CASSLPWPGTGANVLTF.

This clonotype was found many times. The chain has TRBV11-1 and TRBJ2-1, with 10 bases identical to TRBD1. J gave up 6 bases and V 5 bases, and 13 bases lay outside the gene matches. The CDR3 consists of 17 residues. Germline lookup yields CDR1 SGHAT and CDR2 FQDESV (reference sequence). The chain's CDR3 is CASSPRPGTGDLNEQFF. The CDR3 DNA is TGTGCCAGCAGCCCCCGCCCCGGGACAGGGGACCTCAATGAGCAGTTCTTC.

On this clonotype itself: One junction end does not reproduce the germline sequence, and a read error may be involved. The chain links TRBV4-2 to TRBJ2-1; 9 bases are shared with TRBD1. CDR3 length: 17 amino acids. Germline-derived CDR1 and CDR2 are LGHNA and YNFKEQ. The CDR3 region is CASSEDWWDRVRVEQFF. CDR3 DNA: TGTGCCAGCAGCGAAGATTGGTGGGACAGGGTTCGGGTTGAGCAGTTCTTC.

This clonotype has a count of ten or more. V and J are TRBV12-3 or TRBV12-4 and TRBJ1-1; D gene ambiguous. The ends were cut back, 6 bases at V and 6 bases at J, with 14 bases in the middle. This CDR3 contains 13 residues. In DNA form, the CDR3 reads TGTGCCAGCAGCCTTGCGGACCGATCTGAAGCTTTCTTT. Encoded protein: CASSLADRSEAFF.

Concerning this clonotype: This may come from a read error, since a much larger clone is one base off. The chain links TRBV20-1 to TRBJ2-4, with a possible D match to TRBD2 (7 bases). CDR3 size: 15 residues. The germline V gene encodes CDR1 DFQATT and CDR2 SNEGSKA (reference sequence). In DNA form, the CDR3 reads TGCAGTGCTAGACAAGCCTCGGGGGGCAAAAACATTCAGGACTTC. This translates into CSARQASGGKNIQDF.